What follows is one T cell receptor beta chain and its context. The sample belongs to a study of blood T cell repertoires in COVID-19. At the level of the study: PBMCs, B-cell-depleted T cells, or T cells provided the cDNA or gDNA that made up the material.

Followed over time, Seattle patients had been enrolled while infection was active. Source study methods: Estimation of nucleated cell counts was performed using reference gene primer amplification. Assay used: immunoSEQ multiplex PCR; TCRdb lists only in-frame clones, some missing. That table furnishes V, J and clone size, whereas the DNA furnished D and trimming. The sample carries some 190,000 clones, 70% to 85% recorded once. Germline lookup yields CDR1 SGDLS and CDR2 YYNGEE. This CDR3 comprises 15 residues. J lost 3 bases, V lost 4 bases, and 4 bases had no gene match. This clonotype was obtained from a woman aged 80 or over with COVID-19, enrolled during active disease. Source material: peripheral blood. The chain uses TRBV9 and TRBJ2-1, with 10 bases that match TRBD1. Here the CDR3 reads CASSSRDRGYNEQFF. The CDR3 DNA is TGTGCCAGCAGCTCCCGGGACAGGGGCTACAATGAGCAGTTCTTC.